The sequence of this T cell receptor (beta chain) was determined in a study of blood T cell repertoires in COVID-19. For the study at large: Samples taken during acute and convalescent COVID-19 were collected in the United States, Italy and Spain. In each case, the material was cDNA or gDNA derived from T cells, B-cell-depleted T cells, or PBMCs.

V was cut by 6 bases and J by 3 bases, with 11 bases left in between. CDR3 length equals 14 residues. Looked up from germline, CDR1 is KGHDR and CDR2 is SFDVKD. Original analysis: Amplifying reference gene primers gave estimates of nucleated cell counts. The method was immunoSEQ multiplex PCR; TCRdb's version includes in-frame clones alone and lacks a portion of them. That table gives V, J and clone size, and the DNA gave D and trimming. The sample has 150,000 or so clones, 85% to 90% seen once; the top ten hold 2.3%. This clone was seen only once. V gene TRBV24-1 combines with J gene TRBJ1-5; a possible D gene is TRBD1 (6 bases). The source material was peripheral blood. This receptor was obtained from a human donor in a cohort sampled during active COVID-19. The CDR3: CATSQGNDNQPQHF. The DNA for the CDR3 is TGTGCCACCAGTCAGGGGAACGACAATCAGCCCCAGCATTTT.